These 13 T cell receptor beta chains were all obtained from the same sample, sequenced in a study of T cell repertoires in cytomegalovirus infection. For these TCRs, the target antigens are not known. TCRdb passed the reads through MiXCR, listing each CDR3 protein once. The sample includes tens of thousands of distinct CDR3 sequences, around 25% of them seen just once. The sample in question was CD8+ T cells from cultured PBMCs, obtained from culture after CMV antigen stimulation. The receptors here all came from a human donor in good health (CMV status not recorded). Some clones in this sample may be carry-over from other donors' samples.

This clonotype occurred many times. The rearrangement joins TRBV5-8 to TRBJ1-1, with 12 bases lining up with TRBD1. Germline V lookup: CDR1 SGHTS, CDR2 YDEGEE. This CDR3 is 18 amino acids long. With 3 bases clipped from V and 1 base from J, the junction kept 10 bases outside the gene matches. This CDR3 reads CASSWGAGTGGPNTEAFF. DNA for the CDR3: TGTGCCAGCAGCTGGGGAGCCGGGACAGGGGGCCCGAACACTGAAGCTTTCTTT.

A few counts support this clonotype. This may be a read error: a much more frequent sequence differs by one nucleotide. The rearrangement links TRBV5-6 to TRBJ2-5; no definite D call. V was trimmed by 0 bases and J by 0 bases, leaving 0 bases between them. Germline CDR1 SGHDT, CDR2 YYEEEE. The CDR3 loop spans 12 amino acids. This chain's CDR3 is CASSLDQETQYF. The CDR3 nucleotides are TGTGCCAGCAGCTTGGACCAAGAGACCCAGTACTTC.

V and J are TRBV20-1 and TRBJ2-4, with unresolved D. Deletions cut 1 base from V and 0 bases from J, with 7 bases between. The CDR3 is made up of 14 amino acids. Germline values: CDR1 DFQATT, CDR2 SNEGSKA (reference sequence). The DNA of the CDR3 is TGCAGTGCTAGAGTCAGCGTAGCCAAAAACATTCAGTACTTC. Encoded protein: CSARVSVAKNIQYF.

The chain carries TRBV6-1 and TRBJ1-3; TRBD1 aligns across 7 bases. V shed 6 bases, J shed 2 bases, and the junction held 10 bases outside the gene matches. Germline V gene lookup returns CDR1 MNHNS and CDR2 SASEGT. The CDR3 contains 16 residues. The CDR3 coding sequence is TGTGCCAGCAGAGAATTCCGGGACAGACCTGGAAACACCATATATTTT. Translating gives CASREFRDRPGNTIYF.

This chain joins TRBV5-1 and TRBJ2-3, with 12 bases identical to TRBD2. With V trimmed by 3 bases and J by 4 bases, 9 bases remained unmatched. CDR3 size: 17 residues. Germline lookup yields CDR1 SGHRS and CDR2 YFSETQ. The CDR3 DNA is TGCGCCAGCAGCTCAAGTAAGACTAGCGGGAGACCAGATACGCAGTATTTT. Encoded protein: CASSSSKTSGRPDTQYF.

J is TRBJ2-7 and V is TRBV27; maybe TRBD2 (5 bases). The CDR3 runs to 13 residues. Trimming removed 2 bases at V and 3 bases at J, with 8 bases between. CDR1 is MNHEY and CDR2 is SMNVEV in the germline V gene (reference sequence). CDR3 loop: CASSLGEYYEQYF. For the CDR3, the DNA is TGTGCCAGCAGTTTAGGGGAGTACTACGAGCAGTACTTC.

The table lists this clonotype with many counts. The chain couples TRBV7-8 to TRBJ1-5; D is undetermined. The CDR3 contains 13 residues. Germline-derived CDR1 and CDR2 are SGHVS and FQNEAQ. Trimming removed 5 bases at V and 6 bases at J, with 11 bases between. CDR3 coding DNA: TGTGCCAGCAGCCCAGCTGGTAGTCAGCCCCAGCATTTT. This gives the protein CASSPAGSQPQHF.

This clonotype was picked up many times. This chain uses TRBV10-2 with TRBJ2-1, with TRBD2 matching over 8 bases. Germline CDR1 WSHSY, CDR2 SAAADI. This CDR3 is 12 amino acids long. Losses at the gene ends were 6 bases for V and 10 bases for J; bases not matched to a gene: 5. The CDR3 loop is CASRDTSGEQFF. The CDR3 region has the DNA TGCGCCAGCAGAGATACTAGCGGAGAGCAGTTCTTC.

Worth noting for this clonotype: A read error may be the cause here, since a much bigger clone is one base away. The J gene is TRBJ1-1, the V gene TRBV9; the D gene is possibly TRBD1 (5 bases). CDR3 length equals 12 residues. Germline lookup yields CDR1 SGDLS and CDR2 YYNGEE. The CDR3 region has the DNA TGTACCAGCAGCTCCCAGGGCACTGAAGCTTTCTTT. Translation gives CTSSSQGTEAFF. Full variable domain (outside the CDR3, taken from reference TRBV9 and TRBJ1-1): DSGVTQTPKHLITATGQRVTLRCSPRSGDLSVYWYQQSLDQGLQFLIQYYNGEERAKGNILERFSAQQFPDLHSELNLSSLELGDSALYFCTSSSQGTEAFFGQGTRLTVV.

This clonotype was seen at least ten times. This rearrangement joins TRBV30 to TRBJ1-6, with no clear D. Between the trimmed V and J ends, which lost 2 bases and 10 bases, there was a span of 18 bases. The CDR3 runs 15 residues. Germline CDR1 GTSNPN, CDR2 SVGIG (reference sequence). CDR3 sequence: CAWSYDGFTGSPLHF. The CDR3 region has the DNA TGTGCCTGGAGTTACGACGGGTTTACGGGGTCACCCCTCCACTTT.

The genes are TRBV4-3 and TRBJ1-1; TRBD1 matches at 10 bases. The CDR3 has 19 residues. J gave up 1 base and V 2 bases, and 13 bases lay outside the gene matches. Germline V gene data show CDR1 as LGHNA and CDR2 as YSLEER. The CDR3 region is CASSQNRGTGVGSNTEAFF. The CDR3 nucleotides read TGCGCCAGCAGCCAAAATAGGGGGACAGGGGTCGGGTCGAACACTGAAGCTTTCTTT.

This clonotype was seen a handful of times. The V and J genes are TRBV27 and TRBJ2-3; a weak D match, TRBD1 (6 bases). V lost 5 bases and J 5 bases, leaving 11 bases between the germline ends. The CDR3 contains 13 residues. From germline, CDR1 is MNHEY and CDR2 SMNVEV (reference sequence). The CDR3 loop is CASSIFRGDTQYF. CDR3 DNA sequence: TGTGCCAGCAGTATATTCAGGGGAGATACGCAGTATTTT.

On this clonotype: This may arise from a read error, as a much more abundant clone is one base away. The chain links TRBV12-3 or TRBV12-4 to TRBJ2-7; 9 nucleotides align to TRBD1. The CDR3 is 18 amino acids. DNA of the CDR3: TGTGCCAGCAGTTTAACCCGCAGCGACCAGGACAGGGGATACGTGCAGTACTTC. This encodes CASSLTRSDQDRGYVQYF.